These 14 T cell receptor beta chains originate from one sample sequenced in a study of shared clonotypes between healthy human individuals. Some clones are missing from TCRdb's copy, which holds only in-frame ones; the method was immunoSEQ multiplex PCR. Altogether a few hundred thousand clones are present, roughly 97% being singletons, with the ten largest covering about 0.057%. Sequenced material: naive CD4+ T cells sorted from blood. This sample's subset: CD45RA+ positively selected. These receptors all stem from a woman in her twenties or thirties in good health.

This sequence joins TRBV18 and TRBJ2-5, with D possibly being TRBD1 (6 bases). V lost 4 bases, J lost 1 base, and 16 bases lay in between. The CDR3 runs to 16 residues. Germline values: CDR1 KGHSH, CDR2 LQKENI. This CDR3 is CASSRNRDNPQETQYF. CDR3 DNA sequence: TGTGCCAGCTCACGAAACCGGGACAACCCCCAAGAGACCCAGTACTTC.

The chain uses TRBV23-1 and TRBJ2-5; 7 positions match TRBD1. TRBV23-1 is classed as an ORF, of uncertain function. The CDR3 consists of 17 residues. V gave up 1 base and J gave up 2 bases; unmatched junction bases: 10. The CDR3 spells CASSQFRGWGQQETQYF. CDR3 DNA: TGCGCCAGCAGTCAATTCAGGGGGTGGGGACAGCAAGAGACCCAGTACTTC.

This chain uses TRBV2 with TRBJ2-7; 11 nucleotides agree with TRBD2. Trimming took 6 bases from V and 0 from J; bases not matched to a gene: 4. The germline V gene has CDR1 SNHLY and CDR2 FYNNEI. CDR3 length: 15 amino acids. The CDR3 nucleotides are TGTGCCAGCAGCTATACTAGCGGGAGCTCCTACGAGCAGTACTTC. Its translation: CASSYTSGSSYEQYF. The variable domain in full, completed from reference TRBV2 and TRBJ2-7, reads EPEVTQTPSHQVTQMGQEVILRCVPISNHLYFYWYRQILGQKVEFLVSFYNNEISEKSEIFDDQFSVERPDGSNFTLKIRSTKLEDSAMYFCASSYTSGSSYEQYFGPGTRLTVT.

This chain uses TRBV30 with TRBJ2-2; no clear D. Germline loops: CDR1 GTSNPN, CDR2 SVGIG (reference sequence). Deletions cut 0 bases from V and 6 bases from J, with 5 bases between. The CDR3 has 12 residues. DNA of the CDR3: TGTGCCTGGAGTGTGTATTCCGGGGAGCTGTTTTTT. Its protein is CAWSVYSGELFF.

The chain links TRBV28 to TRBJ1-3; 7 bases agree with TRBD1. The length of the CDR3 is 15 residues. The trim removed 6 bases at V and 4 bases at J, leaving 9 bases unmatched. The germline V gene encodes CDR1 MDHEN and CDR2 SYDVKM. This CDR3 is CASSPATGSGNTIYF. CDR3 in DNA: TGTGCCAGCAGCCCTGCGACAGGGTCAGGAAACACCATATATTTT.

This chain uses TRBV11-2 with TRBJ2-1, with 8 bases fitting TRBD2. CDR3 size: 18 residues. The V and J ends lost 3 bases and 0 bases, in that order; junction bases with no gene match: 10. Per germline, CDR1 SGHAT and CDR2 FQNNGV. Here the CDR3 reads CASSFLGGRFSSYNEQFF. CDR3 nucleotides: TGTGCCAGCAGCTTTCTAGGCGGGAGGTTTAGCTCCTACAATGAGCAGTTCTTC.

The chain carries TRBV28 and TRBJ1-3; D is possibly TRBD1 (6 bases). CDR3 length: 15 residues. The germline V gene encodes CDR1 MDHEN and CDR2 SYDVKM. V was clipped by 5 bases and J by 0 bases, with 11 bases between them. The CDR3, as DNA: TGTGCCAGCAGTCACGACAGGTTCTCTGGAAACACCATATATTTT. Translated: CASSHDRFSGNTIYF.

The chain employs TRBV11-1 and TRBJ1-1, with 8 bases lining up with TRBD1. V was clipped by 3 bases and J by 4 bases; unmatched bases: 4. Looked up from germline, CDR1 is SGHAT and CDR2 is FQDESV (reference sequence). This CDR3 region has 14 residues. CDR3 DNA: TGTGCCAGCAGCTTTACAGGGGGTGGCACTGAAGCTTTCTTT. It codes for CASSFTGGGTEAFF.

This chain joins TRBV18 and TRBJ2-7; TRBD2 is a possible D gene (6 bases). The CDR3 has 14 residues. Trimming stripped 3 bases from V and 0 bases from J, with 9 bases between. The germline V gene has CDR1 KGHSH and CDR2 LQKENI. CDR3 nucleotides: TGTGCCAGCTCACCTGCTAGCGACTCCTACGAGCAGTACTTC. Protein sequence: CASSPASDSYEQYF.

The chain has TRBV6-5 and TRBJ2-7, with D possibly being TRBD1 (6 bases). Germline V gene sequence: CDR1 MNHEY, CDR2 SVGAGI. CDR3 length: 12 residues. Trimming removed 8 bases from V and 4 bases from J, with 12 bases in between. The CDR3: CASGDIRYEQYF. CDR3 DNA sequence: TGTGCCAGCGGGGACATCAGGTACGAGCAGTACTTC.

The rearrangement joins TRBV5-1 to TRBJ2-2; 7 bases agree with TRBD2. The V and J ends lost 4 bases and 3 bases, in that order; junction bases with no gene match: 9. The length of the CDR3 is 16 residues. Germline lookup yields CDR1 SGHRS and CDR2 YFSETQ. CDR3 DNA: TGCGCCAGCAGCCCGGCCGGGACTACCGACACCGGGGAGCTGTTTTTT. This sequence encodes CASSPAGTTDTGELFF. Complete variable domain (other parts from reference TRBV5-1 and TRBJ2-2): KAGVTQTPRYLIKTRGQQVTLSCSPISGHRSVSWYQQTPGQGLQFLFEYFSETQRNKGNFPGRFSGRQFSNSRSEMNVSTLELGDSALYLCASSPAGTTDTGELFFGEGSRLTVL.

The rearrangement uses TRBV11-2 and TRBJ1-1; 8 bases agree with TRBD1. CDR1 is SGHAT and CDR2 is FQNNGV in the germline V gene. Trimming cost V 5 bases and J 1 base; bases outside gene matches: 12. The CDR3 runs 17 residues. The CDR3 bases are TGTGCCAGCAGCCCCAGAGGACAGGGAGGGAGGAACACTGAAGCTTTCTTT. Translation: CASSPRGQGGRNTEAFF. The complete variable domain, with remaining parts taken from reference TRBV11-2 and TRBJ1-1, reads EAGVAQSPRYKIIEKRQSVAFWCNPISGHATLYWYQQILGQGPKLLIQFQNNGVVDDSQLPKDRFSAERLKGVDSTLKIQPAKLEDSAVYLCASSPRGQGGRNTEAFFGQGTRLTVV.

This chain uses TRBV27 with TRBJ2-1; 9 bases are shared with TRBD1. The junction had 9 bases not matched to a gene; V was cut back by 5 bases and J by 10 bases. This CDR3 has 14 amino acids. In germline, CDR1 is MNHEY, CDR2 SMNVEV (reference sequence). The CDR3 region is CASSLRTGDREQFF. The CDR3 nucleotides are TGTGCCAGCAGTCTAAGGACAGGGGACAGAGAGCAGTTCTTC.

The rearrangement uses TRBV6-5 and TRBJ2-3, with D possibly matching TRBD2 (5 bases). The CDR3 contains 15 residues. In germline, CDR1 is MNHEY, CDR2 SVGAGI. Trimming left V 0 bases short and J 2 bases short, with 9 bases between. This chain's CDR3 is CASSYSPGITDTQYF. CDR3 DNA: TGTGCCAGCAGTTACTCTCCCGGGATCACAGATACGCAGTATTTT.